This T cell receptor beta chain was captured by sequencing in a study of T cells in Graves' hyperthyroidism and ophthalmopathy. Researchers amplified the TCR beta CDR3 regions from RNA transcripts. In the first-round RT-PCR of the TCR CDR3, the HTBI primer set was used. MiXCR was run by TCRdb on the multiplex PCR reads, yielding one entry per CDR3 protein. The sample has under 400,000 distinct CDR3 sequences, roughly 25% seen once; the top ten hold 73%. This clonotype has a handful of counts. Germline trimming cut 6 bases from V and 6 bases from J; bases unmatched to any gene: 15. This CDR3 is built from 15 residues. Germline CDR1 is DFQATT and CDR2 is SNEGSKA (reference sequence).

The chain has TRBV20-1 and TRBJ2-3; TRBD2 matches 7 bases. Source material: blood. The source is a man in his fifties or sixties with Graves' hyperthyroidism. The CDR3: CSASGGSGRLDTQYF. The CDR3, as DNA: TGCAGTGCCTCGGGGGGTAGCGGCCGCCTGGATACGCAGTATTTT.